This entry describes one T cell receptor beta chain. The antigen is not known. Germline and junction disagree at one end, which may indicate a read error. The sample originates from a study of type 1 regulatory T cells. As for the study in general: T-allo10 is an in vitro-generated, Tr1-enriched CD4 T cell product specific for alloantigen. Notes on the study in general: Compared with non-Tr1 cells, Tr1 cells showed a narrower TCR repertoire.

Germline assignment: CDR1 SQVTM and CDR2 ANQGSEA. This CDR3 region has 14 residues. TCRdb recomputed calls from the reads with MiXCR, one row per CDR3 protein. Of roughly 60,000 distinct CDR3 sequences listed, over 50% are singletons. The receptor was derived from a human donor in good health. The rearrangement uses TRBV29-1 and TRBJ2-2; D assignment may be TRBD1 or TRBD2 (5 bases each). The sample consisted of cultured non-Tr1 T cells, either the whole culture or a sorted T cell fraction (not recorded which). The CDR3 here is CSSTGTKNTGEMFF. The CDR3 bases are TGCAGCAGTACCGGGACCAAGAACACCGGGGAGATGTTTTTT.